This TCR beta chain was documented in a study of blood T cell repertoires in COVID-19. Across the study: The cDNA or gDNA used as material had been derived from T cells, B-cell-depleted T cells, or PBMCs.

The J segment lost 0 bases and the V segment lost 0 bases, leaving 7 bases of the junction unmatched. Germline V lookup: CDR1 SGHTS, CDR2 YDEGEE. The CDR3 length is 17 residues. The authors' processing: It was from reference gene primer amplification that nucleated cell counts were estimated. Assay: immunoSEQ multiplex PCR; the TCRdb copy retains only in-frame clones and omits some. For V, J and clone size, that table is used; D and trimming come from the DNA. The sample holds 130,000 to 150,000 clones; more than 80% are singletons and the top ten take around 15%. The rearrangement links TRBV5-8 to TRBJ2-7, with 9 nucleotides matching TRBD1. This clonotype originated in a man aged 18 to 35 with COVID-19, enrolled during active disease. The sequenced sample consisted of peripheral blood. The CDR3 DNA follows: TGTGCCAGCAGCTTGGGTCTGGGGACAGGGAACTCCTACGAGCAGTACTTC. This sequence encodes CASSLGLGTGNSYEQYF.